A single T cell receptor (beta chain) is shown here with its context. In this sample, this clonotype turned up many times. No cognate antigen has been identified for it. Base qualities are not at hand, and no much larger clone is one base apart. PBMCs were isolated by Ficoll-Paque density gradient centrifugation. The data were obtained in a study of T-cell memory formation after mild COVID-19 (TCRdb year 2021). With respect to the entire study: Most TCR sequence clusters were specific to one of the two donors. T-cell clones expanding and contracting after mild COVID-19 in two donors were tracked by longitudinal TCRalpha and TCRbeta repertoire sequencing. The cohort comprised two young, previously healthy adult volunteers, one female and one male.

The study at large found these results: Clones that contracted from day 15 to 85 showed balanced CD4/CD8 phenotypes, whereas a second wave of clones that expanded from day 15 to 37 leaned towards CD4+. Contracting CD4+ clones were found mainly in CM and EM memory subsets, while CD8+ clones were enriched in EMRA. Only two mild cases were covered by the study, and larger cohorts that include severe cases with pre-infection samples were considered necessary. SARS-CoV-2 specificity was not confirmed for the second-wave clones peaking on day 37. Some responding clones were detected in pre-infection memory, which suggested that pre-existing cross-reactive memory T cells had joined the SARS-CoV-2 response.

Taken from cysteine to phenylalanine, the CDR3 has 13 residues. The retained sequence is limited to the CDR3, 39 bases, with the frame set at the first base. The CDR1 and CDR2 encoded by the germline V gene are SGHTA and FQGNSA. Germline trimming amounts to 6 bases on V and 4 bases on J, with 5 as the count of junction bases outside the gene matches. The listed sequencing device is Illumina NovaSeq 6000. Using 5'RACE with constant-segment primers, TCRalpha and TCRbeta cDNA libraries were constructed, with sample barcodes and unique molecular identifiers added in the process. RNA was extracted from every sample with Trizol reagent. Library amplification was performed in two PCR steps, and a second sample barcode and Illumina TruSeq adapters were introduced in the second step. Libraries were sequenced on an Illumina NovaSeq with 2 x 150 bp paired-end reads. Per the original workflow: With migec v1.2.7, reads were demultiplexed and then collapsed into UMI-guided consensus sequences. Using mixcr v2.1.11, UMI consensuses were aligned to TRA and TRB V and J templates and then assembled into clonotypes. Clonotypes were classified as expanded or contracted when called significant by both edgeR and NoisET, with noise models trained on biological replicates. For edgeR calls, the thresholds were a false discovery rate-adjusted p below 0.01 and a log2 fold-change of 1. As an exploratory analysis of dynamics, max-normalized trajectories of the 1000 most abundant clonotypes were examined with PCA combined with hierarchical clustering. Each responding clone was given a CD4 or CD8 phenotype based on the CD4+ and CD8+ repertoires, which had been sequenced separately. TCRdb's own reprocessing of the public reads used fastp at Q25 and MiXCR and kept productive beta chains. CDR3 protein duplicates are merged, each entry listing the most common genes and DNA. The V and J calls come from TCRdb's annotation, not from the publication. Recorded for this sample are about 210,000 distinct CDR3 sequences; 8% to 11% of them occurred a single time. Approximately 2.8% of the sample is in the top ten clones.

The sequence joins TRBV7-2 to TRBJ1-1; a stretch of 7 junction bases matches TRBD1. The receptor was isolated from a man between 18 and 35 years old who had mild COVID-19 (a few samples of this study predate the infection). The sample titles of this study are shuffled in the database, so cell type and time point are left out; the donor was told from shared clones. Material: PBMCs or a T cell subset sorted from them (not recorded which). This receptor carries the CDR3 CASRTGWITEAFF. DNA sequence: TGTGCCAGCAGGACAGGGTGGATCACTGAAGCTTTCTTT. Where the CDR3 stops, the reference TRBV7-2 and TRBJ1-1 genes take over; the full variable domain is GAGVSQSPSNKVTEKGKDVELRCDPISGHTALYWYRQSLGQGLEFLIYFQGNSAPDKSGLPSDRFSAERTGGSVSTLTIQRTQQEDSAVYLCASRTGWITEAFFGQGTRLTVV.